These T cell receptor beta chains were read from a single sample in a study of blood T cell repertoires in COVID-19. Assay: immunoSEQ multiplex PCR; the TCRdb copy retains only in-frame clones and omits some. Of some 170,000 clones listed, roughly 87% are singletons. The sequencing sample was made of peripheral blood. The receptors come from a woman in her sixties or seventies who had recovered from COVID-19. The CDR3 runs from the conserved cysteine through the conserved F or W. Each record gives: D gene, J gene, V gene, clone size, CDR3 protein, CDR3 DNA. A D gene is named only where the DNA matches it firmly. Size tells how often a clone was seen (once, few, many) or the class of an expanded clone, and some rows leave it out.

d_gene: TRBD1
j_gene: TRBJ1-1
v_gene: TRBV12-5
abundance: NA
CDR3aa: CASGPDRVPMTEAFF
CDR3nt: TGTGCTAGTGGACCTGACAGGGTTCCCATGACTGAAGCTTTCTTT

d_gene: NA
j_gene: TRBJ1-4
v_gene: TRBV5-4
abundance: NA
CDR3aa: CASSEDSTTNEKLFF
CDR3nt: TGTGCCAGCAGCGAGGACAGTACAACTAATGAAAAACTGTTTTTT

d_gene: TRBD1
j_gene: TRBJ2-7
v_gene: TRBV28
abundance: NA
CDR3aa: CASSTGTGTVPYEQYF
CDR3nt: TGTGCCAGCAGCACCGGGACAGGGACAGTGCCCTACGAGCAGTACTTC

d_gene: NA
j_gene: TRBJ1-3
v_gene: TRBV7-6
abundance: NA
CDR3aa: CASSLGGLRGFGNTIYF
CDR3nt: TGTGCCAGCAGCTTAGGGGGGCTTCGGGGCTTTGGAAACACCATATATTTT

d_gene: NA
j_gene: TRBJ1-5
v_gene: TRBV28
abundance: NA
CDR3aa: CASTGISNQPQHF
CDR3nt: TGTGCCAGCACAGGCATCAGCAATCAGCCCCAGCATTTT

d_gene: NA
j_gene: TRBJ1-3
v_gene: TRBV11-2
abundance: NA
CDR3aa: CASSDRFSGNTIYF
CDR3nt: TGTGCCAGCAGTGACAGGTTCTCTGGAAACACCATATATTTT

d_gene: NA
j_gene: TRBJ1-1
v_gene: TRBV2
abundance: NA
CDR3aa: CARRAGSLGGSAEAFF
CDR3nt: TGTGCCAGAAGAGCAGGGAGCCTCGGGGGATCCGCTGAAGCTTTCTTT

d_gene: TRBD1
j_gene: TRBJ1-2
v_gene: TRBV28
abundance: NA
CDR3aa: CASTLGGQIGYTF
CDR3nt: TGTGCCAGCACTCTAGGGGGACAGATAGGCTACACCTTC

d_gene: TRBD1
j_gene: TRBJ1-1
v_gene: TRBV4-1
abundance: NA
CDR3aa: CASSPRDSTEAFF
CDR3nt: TGCGCCAGCAGCCCCCGGGACAGCACTGAAGCTTTCTTT

d_gene: NA
j_gene: TRBJ1-6
v_gene: TRBV30
abundance: NA
CDR3aa: CAWGYRGSPLHF
CDR3nt: TGTGCCTGGGGCTACCGGGGTTCACCCCTCCACTTT

d_gene: NA
j_gene: TRBJ2-7
v_gene: TRBV9
abundance: few
CDR3aa: CASSSRGSYEQYF
CDR3nt: TGTGCCAGCAGCTCCCGAGGCTCCTACGAGCAGTACTTC

d_gene: NA
j_gene: TRBJ2-5
v_gene: TRBV7-3
abundance: NA
CDR3aa: CASSWTNQETQYF
CDR3nt: TGTGCCAGCAGCTGGACTAACCAAGAGACCCAGTACTTC

d_gene: NA
j_gene: TRBJ2-2
v_gene: TRBV5-4
abundance: NA
CDR3aa: CATRDTNTGELFF
CDR3nt: TGTGCCACCCGGGACACTAACACCGGGGAGCTGTTTTTT

d_gene: NA
j_gene: TRBJ1-2
v_gene: TRBV29-1
abundance: NA
CDR3aa: CSVGMGGGGYTF
CDR3nt: TGCAGCGTTGGGATGGGGGGTGGTGGCTACACCTTC

d_gene: NA
j_gene: TRBJ1-1
v_gene: TRBV28
abundance: once
CDR3aa: CASSLWQETEAFF
CDR3nt: TGTGCCAGCAGTTTATGGCAGGAAACTGAAGCTTTCTTT

d_gene: TRBD1
j_gene: TRBJ2-3
v_gene: TRBV24-1
abundance: once
CDR3aa: CATSDLTQGRSRLGQYF
CDR3nt: TGTGCCACCAGTGATCTGACACAGGGGCGTTCACGGTTGGGGCAGTATTTT

d_gene: TRBD2
j_gene: TRBJ2-1
v_gene: TRBV5-1
abundance: NA
CDR3aa: CASSLAGTTNGFSNEQFF
CDR3nt: TGCGCCAGCAGCTTGGCCGGGACTACCAACGGTTTTTCCAATGAGCAGTTCTTC